The 30 T cell receptor beta chains below come from one sample, sequenced in a study of T cells after yellow fever vaccination. Using its own MiXCR run on the 5' RACE reads, TCRdb lists one record per CDR3 protein. This sample yields hundreds of thousands of distinct CDR3 sequences, of which just over 20% are seen a single time; around 17% belongs to the top ten. This sample comprised PBMCs, obtained 21 days after the first yellow fever vaccination. These receptors were obtained from a man in his late teens or twenties who received the YFV17D yellow fever vaccine.

This clonotype has more than one count but fewer than ten. The V gene is TRBV29-1, the J gene TRBJ2-7; 9 bases match TRBD1. CDR1 SQVTM and CDR2 ANQGSEA come from the germline V gene. This CDR3 is 14 amino acids long. Losses at the gene ends were 6 bases for V and 2 bases for J; bases not matched to a gene: 8. The CDR3 coding sequence is TGCAGCGTGAGAGGGACAGGGAATACCTACGAGCAGTACTTC. Protein product: CSVRGTGNTYEQYF.

The V call is TRBV7-3, the J call TRBJ2-5, with TRBD2 as a possible D gene (7 bases). Germline lookup yields CDR1 SGHTA and CDR2 FQGTGA. V dropped 4 bases and J dropped 1 base, with 13 bases sitting between them. The CDR3 totals 15 residues. CDR3 sequence reads: CASSWAGAPQETQYF. CDR3 bases: TGTGCCAGCAGCTGGGCGGGGGCCCCCCAAGAGACCCAGTACTTC.

DNA of the CDR3: TGTGCCAGCAGGCCTACAGGGGGCTATAATTCACCCCTCCACTTT. Translating gives CASRPTGGYNSPLHF. This rearrangement joins TRBV12-3 or TRBV12-4 to TRBJ1-6; 8 nucleotides match TRBD1. This CDR3 spans 15 amino acids. The V and J ends lost 6 bases and 3 bases, in that order; junction bases with no gene match: 4.

This sequence joins TRBV2 and TRBJ2-7; 9 nucleotides line up with TRBD1. CDR1 is SNHLY and CDR2 is FYNNEI in the germline V gene. V was clipped by 6 bases and J by 3 bases; unmatched bases: 6. The CDR3 runs to 14 residues. In nucleotides, the CDR3 is TGTGCCAGCAGGATGACAGGGGGTGTCTACGAGCAGTACTTC. Amino acid sequence: CASRMTGGVYEQYF.

This sequence joins TRBV4-3 and TRBJ2-7; tentative D call: TRBD1 (7 bases). Per germline, CDR1 LGHNA and CDR2 YSLEER. The CDR3 is made up of 17 amino acids. V lost 3 bases to trimming and J lost 3 bases, with 21 bases between them. CDR3 nucleotide sequence: TGCGCCAGCAGCCAGTATGGAGGGACAGACGGCATCTACGAGCAGTACTTC. Its translation: CASSQYGGTDGIYEQYF.

This chain uses TRBV19 with TRBJ1-1; TRBD1 might be the D (5 bases). This CDR3 is built from 10 residues. CDR1 is LNHDA, CDR2 SQIVND, per germline (reference sequence). Trimming pared 8 bases from V and 7 bases from J, leaving 8 bases between. As DNA, the CDR3 is TGTGCCAGTTTTCAGGGTGAAGCTTTCTTT. This translates into CASFQGEAFF.

There are a few counts of this clonotype. The chain employs TRBV29-1 and TRBJ2-3; 9 bases match TRBD1. The V segment lost 8 bases and the J segment 2 bases; nucleotides outside the gene matches: 14. CDR3 length equals 16 residues. Germline assignment: CDR1 SQVTM and CDR2 ANQGSEA. This chain's CDR3 is CSIGQGLGGNTDTQYF. CDR3 sequence (DNA): TGCAGCATTGGACAGGGGCTCGGGGGGAACACAGATACGCAGTATTTT.

The J gene is TRBJ2-7, the V gene TRBV27; 7 nucleotides agree with TRBD1. This CDR3 comprises 14 residues. The germline V gene encodes CDR1 MNHEY and CDR2 SMNVEV (reference sequence). The trim removed 4 bases at V and 4 bases at J, leaving 7 bases unmatched. CDR3 sequence (DNA): TGTGCCAGCAGTTCCGGGACAGTTCTTTACGAGCAGTACGTC. This codes for CASSSGTVLYEQYV.

The rearrangement joins TRBV4-3 to TRBJ1-5; no clear D. The CDR3 runs 15 residues. Between the trimmed V and J ends, which lost 0 bases and 1 base, there was a span of 7 bases. The germline gives CDR1 LGHNA, CDR2 YSLEER. The chain's CDR3 is CASSQDWESNQPQHF. The CDR3 coding sequence is TGCGCCAGCAGCCAAGATTGGGAGAGCAATCAGCCCCAGCATTTT.

This chain links TRBV28 with TRBJ2-7; D may be TRBD1 (5 bases). V was trimmed by 7 bases and J by 0 bases, leaving 16 bases between them. This CDR3 has 15 residues. CDR1 is MDHEN, CDR2 SYDVKM, per germline. The CDR3 reads CASTPEWGRSYEQYV. The CDR3 nucleotides are TGTGCCAGCACTCCCGAGTGGGGCCGCTCCTACGAGCAGTACGTC.

Here the CDR3 DNA reads TGTGCCAGCTCACCACCGGGACGACCCTACGAGCAGTACTTC. Amino acid sequence: CASSPPGRPYEQYF. The V and J genes are TRBV18 and TRBJ2-7; tentatively, D is TRBD1 or TRBD2 (5 bases each). V lost 0 bases, J lost 2 bases, and 8 bases lay in between. Germline V gene lookup returns CDR1 KGHSH and CDR2 LQKENI. The CDR3 totals 14 residues.

The genes are TRBV5-1 and TRBJ1-1; D is unresolved. Germline V gives CDR1 SGHRS, CDR2 YFSETQ. The germline V and J ends were trimmed by 4 bases and 5 bases, with 15 bases remaining between them. The CDR3 runs to 14 residues. The CDR3 DNA is TGCGCCAGCAGCCCGGTAGTAGGGATTACTGAAGCTTTCTTT. It translates to CASSPVVGITEAFF. Full variable domain (rest looked up from reference TRBV5-1 and TRBJ1-1): KAGVTQTPRYLIKTRGQQVTLSCSPISGHRSVSWYQQTPGQGLQFLFEYFSETQRNKGNFPGRFSGRQFSNSRSEMNVSTLELGDSALYLCASSPVVGITEAFFGQGTRLTVV.

This clonotype occurred a few times. This sequence joins TRBV4-3 and TRBJ2-2, with unresolved D. The CDR3 extends over 12 amino acids. Germline V gene sequence: CDR1 LGHNA, CDR2 YSLEER. Trimming stripped 0 bases from V and 6 bases from J, with 2 bases between. The CDR3 here is CASSQEAGELFF. The DNA for the CDR3 is TGCGCCAGCAGCCAAGAAGCCGGGGAGCTGTTTTTT.

This chain uses TRBV7-2 with TRBJ1-2; D is possibly TRBD1 (6 bases). Germline loops: CDR1 SGHTA, CDR2 FQGNSA. This CDR3 contains 16 residues. Trimming took off 0 bases at V and 4 bases at J, with 15 bases between the two ends. The CDR3 is CASSLAPGPGAYGYTF. DNA of the CDR3: TGTGCCAGCAGCTTAGCGCCTGGGCCAGGGGCCTATGGCTACACCTTC.

This clonotype was counted only a few times. The genes are TRBV6-5 and TRBJ2-7; D is possibly TRBD2 (6 bases). Trimming removed 4 bases at V and 8 bases at J, with 9 bases between. Germline V gene lookup returns CDR1 MNHEY and CDR2 SVGAGI. The length of the CDR3 is 11 residues. CDR3 protein: CASSSAGQQYV. The CDR3 bases are TGTGCCAGCAGTTCCGCGGGACAGCAGTACGTC.

This clonotype was counted many times. The chain is built from TRBV18 and TRBJ1-2; no clear D. Trimming cost V 1 base and J 0 bases, with 21 bases left between them. CDR3 size: 19 residues. The V gene's germline CDR1 is KGHSH and CDR2 LQKENI. The CDR3 DNA reads TGTGCCAGCTCACCACTACCCCCGGCAAGAGACCTTTCTAACTATGGCTACACCTTC. This sequence encodes CASSPLPPARDLSNYGYTF.

V usage is TRBV2 and J usage is TRBJ2-1; D might be TRBD1 (6 bases). The CDR3 is made up of 13 amino acids. Per the germline V gene, CDR1 is SNHLY and CDR2 is FYNNEI. The V end lost 9 bases, the J end lost 6 bases, and 15 bases lay between the germline ends. CDR3 protein: CARGTGNINEQFF. The CDR3 nucleotides read TGTGCCAGGGGAACAGGGAATATCAATGAGCAGTTCTTC.

The sample holds a few counts of this clonotype. This chain joins TRBV20-1 and TRBJ2-3; 9 bases align to TRBD2. V dropped 2 bases and J dropped 3; count of bases not matched to a gene: 6. This CDR3 contains 15 residues. The germline gives CDR1 DFQATT, CDR2 SNEGSKA (reference sequence). The CDR3 sequence: CSARTPSGETDTQYF. CDR3 DNA: TGCAGTGCTAGAACGCCTAGCGGGGAAACAGATACGCAGTATTTT.

The V and J genes are TRBV19 and TRBJ2-3; TRBD2 matches 9 bases. The CDR3 extends over 16 amino acids. V lost 6 bases, J lost 4 bases, and 11 bases stayed unmatched. Germline CDR1 is LNHDA and CDR2 is SQIVND (reference sequence). CDR3 protein: CASRLAGGGVADTQYF. The DNA of the CDR3 is TGTGCCAGTAGGCTCGCGGGGGGGGGTGTAGCAGATACGCAGTATTTT.

This clonotype occurred a few times. The chain combines TRBV7-3 with TRBJ1-6, with D tentatively TRBD1 (5 bases). The germline CDR1 and CDR2 sequences are SGHTA and FQGTGA. V lost 5 bases, J lost 7 bases, and 12 bases lay in between. The CDR3 covers 14 residues. This CDR3 reads CASSPGGSNSPLHF. As DNA, the CDR3 is TGTGCCAGCAGCCCCGGGGGGAGCAATTCACCCCTCCACTTT.

This sequence joins TRBV7-8 and TRBJ1-4; D call uncertain. Germline V gives CDR1 SGHVS, CDR2 FQNEAQ. With 5 bases removed from V and 8 bases from J, the gap between germline ends came to 18 bases. The CDR3 spans 15 residues. CDR3 residues: CASSPQDSVYEKLFF. The CDR3 coding sequence is TGTGCCAGCAGCCCCCAGGACTCGGTATACGAAAAACTGTTTTTT.

This clonotype was seen a handful of times. The V and J genes are TRBV6-1 and TRBJ1-1; 8 nucleotides match TRBD1. In germline, CDR1 is MNHNS, CDR2 SASEGT. The CDR3 totals 13 residues. For the CDR3, the DNA is TGTGTCAGTACGGACAGGGCGAACACTGAAGCTTTCTTT. The encoded protein is CVSTDRANTEAFF.

DNA for the CDR3: TGTGCCAGCAGCTTAAACCCGATTACTAACACTGAAGCTTTCTTT. Protein sequence: CASSLNPITNTEAFF. V gene TRBV7-3 combines with J gene TRBJ1-1; D not resolved. V lost 1 base and J 2 bases, leaving 11 bases between the germline ends. The CDR3 extends over 15 amino acids. The V gene's germline CDR1 is SGHTA and CDR2 FQGTGA. Together with reference TRBV7-3 and TRBJ1-1, the CDR3 gives the full variable domain: GAGVSQTPSNKVTEKGKYVELRCDPISGHTALYWYRQSLGQGPEFLIYFQGTGAADDSGLPNDRFFAVRPEGSVSTLKIQRTERGDSAVYLCASSLNPITNTEAFFGQGTRLTVV.

This clonotype was seen a handful of times. The chain joins TRBV5-6 to TRBJ2-5, with a possible D match to TRBD2 (5 bases). Trimming cost V 4 bases and J 3 bases, with 16 bases left between them. CDR3 length: 15 amino acids. CDR1 and CDR2 from the germline V gene are SGHDT and YYEEEE. The DNA of the CDR3 is TGTGCCAGCAGCAAGATTCCGGGAATGGAAGAGACCCAGTACTTC. Its translation: CASSKIPGMEETQYF.

The chain joins TRBV29-1 to TRBJ2-2, with unresolved D. The CDR3 sequence is 13 residues long. Trimming pared 7 bases from V and 7 bases from J, leaving 16 bases between. Germline CDR1 is SQVTM and CDR2 is ANQGSEA. The CDR3 coding sequence is TGCAGCGCCCTGGACCCAACTCTCGGGGAGCTGTTTTTT. Residues: CSALDPTLGELFF.

This clonotype has just a few counts. The V and J genes are TRBV20-1 and TRBJ1-4; 8 bases line up with TRBD1. CDR1 and CDR2 (germline): DFQATT, SNEGSKA (reference sequence). The CDR3 runs 14 residues. V lost 0 bases and J lost 7; bases outside the gene matches: 4. CDR3 amino acids: CSARDPQGAEKLFF. The CDR3 DNA is TGCAGTGCTAGAGATCCCCAGGGGGCTGAAAAACTGTTTTTT.

This clonotype has more than one count but fewer than ten. This sequence joins TRBV10-3 and TRBJ1-1, with 7 positions matching TRBD1. Trimming took 2 bases from V and 6 from J; bases not matched to a gene: 3. The CDR3 covers 13 residues. From germline, CDR1 is ENHRY and CDR2 SYGVKD. CDR3 region: CAISEGQAPEAFF. The CDR3 coding sequence is TGTGCCATCAGTGAGGGACAGGCCCCTGAAGCTTTCTTT.

This clonotype turned up a few times. The CDR3 DNA is TGCGCCAGCAGCTTAGAGGGCCAAGCTGGAAACACCATATATTTT. This gives the protein CASSLEGQAGNTIYF. The rearrangement links TRBV5-1 to TRBJ1-3; D unresolved. Germline lookup yields CDR1 SGHRS and CDR2 YFSETQ. This CDR3 has 15 amino acids. Trimming cost V 2 bases and J 2 bases, with 11 bases left between them.

This clonotype was seen a handful of times. The chain employs TRBV12-3 or TRBV12-4 and TRBJ2-1; 13 bases align to TRBD2. Trimming cost V 6 bases and J 3 bases; bases outside gene matches: 5. This CDR3 contains 16 residues. CDR3 loop: CASSFRLAGGYNEQFF. CDR3 in DNA: TGTGCCAGCAGCTTCCGACTAGCGGGGGGCTACAATGAGCAGTTCTTC.

This clonotype came up a few times. The CDR3 nucleotides read TGTGCCTGGGCGACAGGGTTGGACACTGAAGCTTTCTTT. Its translation: CAWATGLDTEAFF. This chain connects TRBV30 to TRBJ1-1; 7 positions match TRBD1. CDR3 length equals 13 residues. Germline V gene lookup returns CDR1 GTSNPN and CDR2 SVGIG (reference sequence). Losses at the gene ends were 5 bases for V and 3 bases for J; bases not matched to a gene: 6.